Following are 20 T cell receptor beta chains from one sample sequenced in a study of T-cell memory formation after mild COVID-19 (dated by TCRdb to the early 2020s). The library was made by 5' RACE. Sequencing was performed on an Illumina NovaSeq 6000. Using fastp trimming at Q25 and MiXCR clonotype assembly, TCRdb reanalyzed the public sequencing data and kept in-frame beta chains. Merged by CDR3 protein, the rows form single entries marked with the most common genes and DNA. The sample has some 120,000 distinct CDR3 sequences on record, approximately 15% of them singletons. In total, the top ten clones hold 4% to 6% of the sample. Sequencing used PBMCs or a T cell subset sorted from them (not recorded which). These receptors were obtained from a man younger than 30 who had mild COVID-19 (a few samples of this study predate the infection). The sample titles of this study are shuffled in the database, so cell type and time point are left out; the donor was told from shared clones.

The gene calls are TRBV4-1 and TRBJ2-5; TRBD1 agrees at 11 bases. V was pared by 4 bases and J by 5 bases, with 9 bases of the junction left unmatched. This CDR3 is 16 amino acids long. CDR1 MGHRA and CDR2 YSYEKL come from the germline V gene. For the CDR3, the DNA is TGCGCCAGCAGCCGATGGGGACAGGGGGATATGGAGACCCAGTACTTC. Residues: CASSRWGQGDMETQYF.

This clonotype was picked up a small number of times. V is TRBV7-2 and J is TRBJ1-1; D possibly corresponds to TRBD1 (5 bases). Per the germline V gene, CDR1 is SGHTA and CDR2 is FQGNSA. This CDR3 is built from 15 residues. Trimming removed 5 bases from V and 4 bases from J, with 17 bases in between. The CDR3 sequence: CASSRGRGVSTEAFF. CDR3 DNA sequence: TGTGCCAGCAGCAGGGGACGGGGGGTATCCACTGAAGCTTTCTTT.

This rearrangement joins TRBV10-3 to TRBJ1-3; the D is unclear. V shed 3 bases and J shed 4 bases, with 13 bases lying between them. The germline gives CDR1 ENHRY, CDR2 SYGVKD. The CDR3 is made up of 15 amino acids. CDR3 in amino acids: CAISDGSPLGNTIYF. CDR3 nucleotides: TGTGCCATCAGTGATGGGTCCCCCCTGGGAAACACCATATATTTT.

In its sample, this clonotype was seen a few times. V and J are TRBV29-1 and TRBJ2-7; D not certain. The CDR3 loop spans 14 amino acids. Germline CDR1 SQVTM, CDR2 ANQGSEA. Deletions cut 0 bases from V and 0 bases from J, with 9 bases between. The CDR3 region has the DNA TGCAGCGTTGAAGACCCCTGGAGCTCCTACGAGCAGTACTTC. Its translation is CSVEDPWSSYEQYF.

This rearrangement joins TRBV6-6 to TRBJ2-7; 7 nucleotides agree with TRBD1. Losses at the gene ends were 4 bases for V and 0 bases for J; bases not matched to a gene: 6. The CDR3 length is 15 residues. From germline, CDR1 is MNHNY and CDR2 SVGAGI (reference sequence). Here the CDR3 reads CASSLTGKSSYEQYV. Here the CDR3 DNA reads TGTGCCAGCAGTTTGACAGGGAAGAGCTCCTACGAGCAGTACGTC.

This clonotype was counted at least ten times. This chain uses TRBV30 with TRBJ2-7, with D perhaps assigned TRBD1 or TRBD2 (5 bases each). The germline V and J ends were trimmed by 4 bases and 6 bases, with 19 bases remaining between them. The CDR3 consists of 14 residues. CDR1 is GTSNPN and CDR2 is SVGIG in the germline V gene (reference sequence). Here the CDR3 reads CAWIYGGGTGEQYF. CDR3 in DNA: TGTGCCTGGATCTACGGTGGGGGAACGGGCGAGCAGTACTTC. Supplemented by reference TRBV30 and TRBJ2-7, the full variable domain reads SQTIHQWPATLVQPVGSPLSLECTVEGTSNPNLYWYRQAAGRGLQLLFYSVGIGQISSEVPQNLSASRPQDRQFILSSKKLLLSDSGFYLCAWIYGGGTGEQYFGPGTRLTVT.

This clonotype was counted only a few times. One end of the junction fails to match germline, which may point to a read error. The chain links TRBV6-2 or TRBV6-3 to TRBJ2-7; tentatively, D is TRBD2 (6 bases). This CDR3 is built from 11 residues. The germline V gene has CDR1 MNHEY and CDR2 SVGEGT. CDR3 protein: CASSYPSGAHF. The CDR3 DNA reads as TGTGCCAGCAGTTACCCGTCGGGAGCACACTTC.

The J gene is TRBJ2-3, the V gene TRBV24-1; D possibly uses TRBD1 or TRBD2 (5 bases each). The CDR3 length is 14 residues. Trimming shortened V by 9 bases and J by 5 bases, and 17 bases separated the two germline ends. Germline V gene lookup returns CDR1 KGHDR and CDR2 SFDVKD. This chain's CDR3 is CATSGTFLRDTQYF. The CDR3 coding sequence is TGTGCCACCTCCGGGACCTTTCTTCGAGATACGCAGTATTTT.

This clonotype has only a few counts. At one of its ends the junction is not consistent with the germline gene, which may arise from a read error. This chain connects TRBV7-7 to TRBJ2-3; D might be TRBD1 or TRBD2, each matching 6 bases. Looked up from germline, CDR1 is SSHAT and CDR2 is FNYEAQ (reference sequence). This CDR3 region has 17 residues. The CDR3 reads CASSLGGSARGTDTQYF. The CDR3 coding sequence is TGTGCTAGCAGCTTAGGGGGGTCCGCGAGGGGCACAGATACGCAGTATTTT.

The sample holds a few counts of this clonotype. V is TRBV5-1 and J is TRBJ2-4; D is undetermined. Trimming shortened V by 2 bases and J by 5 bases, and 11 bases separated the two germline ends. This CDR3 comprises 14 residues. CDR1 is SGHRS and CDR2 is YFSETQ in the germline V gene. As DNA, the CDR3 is TGCGCCAGCAGCTTCGGAACTTTACAAAACATTCAGTACTTC. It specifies CASSFGTLQNIQYF.

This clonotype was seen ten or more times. CDR3 nucleotide sequence: TGTGCCAGCAGCTTAAGACCGGCAACTAATGAAAAACTGTTTTTT. Amino acid sequence: CASSLRPATNEKLFF. V and J are TRBV7-6 and TRBJ1-4; D is unclear. Per germline, CDR1 SGHVS and CDR2 FNYEAQ. V was cut by 2 bases and J by 0 bases, with 7 bases left in between. The CDR3 extends over 15 amino acids.

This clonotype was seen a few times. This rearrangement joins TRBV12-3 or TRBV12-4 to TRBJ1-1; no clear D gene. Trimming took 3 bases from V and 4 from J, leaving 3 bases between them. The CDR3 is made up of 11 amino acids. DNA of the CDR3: TGTGCCAGCAGTTTCCCCACTGAAGCTTTCTTT. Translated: CASSFPTEAFF.

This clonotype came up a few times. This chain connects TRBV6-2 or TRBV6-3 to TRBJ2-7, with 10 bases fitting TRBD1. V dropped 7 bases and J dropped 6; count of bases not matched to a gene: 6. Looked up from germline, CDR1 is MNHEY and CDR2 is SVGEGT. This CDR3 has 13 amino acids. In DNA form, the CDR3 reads TGTGCCAGCACGGGACAGGGGAGAGGCGAGCAGTACGTC. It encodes CASTGQGRGEQYV.

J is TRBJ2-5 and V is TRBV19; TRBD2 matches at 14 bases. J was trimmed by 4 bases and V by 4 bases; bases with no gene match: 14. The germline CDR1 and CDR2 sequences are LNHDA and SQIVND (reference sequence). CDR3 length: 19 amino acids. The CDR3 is CASSKGTSGGAPGRETQYF. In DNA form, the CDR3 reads TGTGCCAGTAGTAAGGGGACTAGCGGGGGTGCACCCGGACGAGAGACCCAGTACTTC.

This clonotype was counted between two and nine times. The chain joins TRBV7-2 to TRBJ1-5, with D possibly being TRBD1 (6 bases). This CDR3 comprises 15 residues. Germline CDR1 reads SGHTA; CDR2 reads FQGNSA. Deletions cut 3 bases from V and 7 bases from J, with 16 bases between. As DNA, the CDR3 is TGTGCCAGCAGCTTCTATCACCAGGGGAGCCAGCCCCAGCATTTT. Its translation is CASSFYHQGSQPQHF.

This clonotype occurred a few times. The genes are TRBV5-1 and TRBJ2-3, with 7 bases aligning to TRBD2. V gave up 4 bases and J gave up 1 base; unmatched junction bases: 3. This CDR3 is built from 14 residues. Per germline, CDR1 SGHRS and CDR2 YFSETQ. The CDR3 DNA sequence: TGCGCCAGCAGCAGCGGGGAGGGCACAGATACGCAGTATTTT. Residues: CASSSGEGTDTQYF.

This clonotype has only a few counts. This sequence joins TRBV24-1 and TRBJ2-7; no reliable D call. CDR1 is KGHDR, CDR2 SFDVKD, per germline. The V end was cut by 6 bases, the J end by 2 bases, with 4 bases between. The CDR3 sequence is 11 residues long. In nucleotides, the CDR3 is TGTGCCACCAGTCACCCCTACGAGCAGTACGTC. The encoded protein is CATSHPYEQYV.

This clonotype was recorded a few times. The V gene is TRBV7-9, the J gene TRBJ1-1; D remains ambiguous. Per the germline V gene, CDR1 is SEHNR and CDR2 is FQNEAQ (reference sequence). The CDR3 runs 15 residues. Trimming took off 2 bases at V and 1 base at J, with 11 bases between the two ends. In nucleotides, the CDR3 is TGTGCCAGCAGCTTAAACTCAATCAGGAACACTGAAGCTTTCTTT. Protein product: CASSLNSIRNTEAFF.

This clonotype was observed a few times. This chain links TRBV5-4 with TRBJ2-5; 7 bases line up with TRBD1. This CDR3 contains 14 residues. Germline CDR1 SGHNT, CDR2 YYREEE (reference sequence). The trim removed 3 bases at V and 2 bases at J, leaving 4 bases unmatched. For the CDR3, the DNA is TGTGCCAGCAGCTGGGGACAGAGGCAAGAGACCCAGTACTTC. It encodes CASSWGQRQETQYF.

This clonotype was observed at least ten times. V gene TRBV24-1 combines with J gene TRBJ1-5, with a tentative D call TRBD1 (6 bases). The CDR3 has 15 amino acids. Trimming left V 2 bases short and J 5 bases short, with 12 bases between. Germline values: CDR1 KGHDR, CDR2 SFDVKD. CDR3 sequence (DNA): TGTGCCACCAGTGATTCTACAGGGTGGGATCAGCCCCAGCATTTT. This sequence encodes CATSDSTGWDQPQHF.